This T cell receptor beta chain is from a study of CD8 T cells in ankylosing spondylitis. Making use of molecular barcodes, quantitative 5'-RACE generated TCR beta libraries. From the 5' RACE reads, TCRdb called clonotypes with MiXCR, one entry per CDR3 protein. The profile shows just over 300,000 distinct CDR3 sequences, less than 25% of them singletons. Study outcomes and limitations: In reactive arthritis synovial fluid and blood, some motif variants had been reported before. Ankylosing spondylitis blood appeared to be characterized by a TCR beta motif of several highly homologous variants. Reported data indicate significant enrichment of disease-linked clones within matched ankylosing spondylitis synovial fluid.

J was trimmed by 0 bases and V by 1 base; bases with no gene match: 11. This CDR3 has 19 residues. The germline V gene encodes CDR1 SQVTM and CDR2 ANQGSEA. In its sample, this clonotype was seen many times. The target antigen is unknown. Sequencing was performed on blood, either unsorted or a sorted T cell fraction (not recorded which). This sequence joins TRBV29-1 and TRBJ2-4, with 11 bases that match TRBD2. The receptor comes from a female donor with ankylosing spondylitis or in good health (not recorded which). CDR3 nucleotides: TGCAGCGTTGAAGTGACCCCGGGACTAGCGGACTTAGCCAAAAACATTCAGTACTTC. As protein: CSVEVTPGLADLAKNIQYF.